The next 29 T cell receptor beta chains were all read from a single sample in a study of PD-L1 blockade in urothelial cancer. Measured with immunoSEQ multiplex PCR; TCRdb has only the in-frame clones, and not every one. The repertoire consists of more than 45,000 clones, with approximately 78% occurring once and the leading ten covering 1.5% to 2%. Time point noted: pretreatment peripheral blood. The source was PBMCs, collected around atezolizumab (anti-PD-L1) treatment. Every receptor here comes from a man aged 50 or older with urothelial cancer.

The chain joins TRBV7-8 to TRBJ2-7; the match to TRBD2 covers 7 bases. The CDR3 contains 13 residues. Germline CDR1 and CDR2: SGHVS and FQNEAQ. With 8 bases clipped from V and 3 bases from J, the junction kept 7 bases outside the gene matches. CDR3 nucleotides: TGTGCCAGCGGCGGGACTACAAACTACGAGCAGTACTTC. This encodes CASGGTTNYEQYF.

The CDR3 sequence: CASSTTAGPSDEQYF. In DNA form, the CDR3 reads TGTGCCAGTAGTACTACCGCAGGCCCGTCTGATGAGCAGTACTTC. The V and J genes are TRBV19 and TRBJ2-7; D remains unclear. This CDR3 has 15 amino acids. V was cut by 4 bases and J by 7 bases, with 20 bases left in between. The germline V gene has CDR1 LNHDA and CDR2 SQIVND (reference sequence).

This chain's CDR3 is CASSGLQGVEQFF. The CDR3 region has the DNA TGCGCCAGCAGCGGATTACAGGGGGTTGAGCAGTTCTTC. The gene calls are TRBV5-1 and TRBJ2-1, with TRBD1 identical over 8 bases. V dropped 4 bases and J dropped 9; count of bases not matched to a gene: 6. This CDR3 region has 13 residues. Germline values: CDR1 SGHRS, CDR2 YFSETQ. Based on the CDR3 plus reference TRBV5-1 and TRBJ2-1, the full variable domain is KAGVTQTPRYLIKTRGQQVTLSCSPISGHRSVSWYQQTPGQGLQFLFEYFSETQRNKGNFPGRFSGRQFSNSRSEMNVSTLELGDSALYLCASSGLQGVEQFFGPGTRLTVL.

The chain has TRBV9 and TRBJ2-5; 8 nucleotides match TRBD2. Germline V gene sequence: CDR1 SGDLS, CDR2 YYNGEE. CDR3 size: 16 residues. Germline trimming cut 3 bases from V and 1 base from J; bases unmatched to any gene: 8. The CDR3 DNA follows: TGTGCCAGCAGCGCCCGAGTAGCGGGGCCCCAAGAGACCCAGTACTTC. The encoded protein is CASSARVAGPQETQYF.

Only a few counts were recorded for this clone. The chain has TRBV11-2 and TRBJ2-5; D remains ambiguous. The CDR3 covers 15 residues. V gave up 1 base and J gave up 3 bases, with 12 bases separating them. Germline CDR1 reads SGHAT; CDR2 reads FQNNGV. CDR3 sequence: CASSLVLGQEETQYF. CDR3 DNA sequence: TGTGCCAGCAGCTTAGTACTTGGGCAGGAAGAGACCCAGTACTTC.

The chain employs TRBV5-5 and TRBJ1-1; D not resolved. The V and J ends lost 3 bases and 11 bases respectively, with 14 bases between them. Germline assignment: CDR1 SGHKS and CDR2 YYEKEE (reference sequence). This CDR3 is 12 amino acids long. CDR3 sequence reads: CASSSWSGWAFF. The CDR3 DNA follows: TGTGCCAGCAGCTCTTGGAGTGGCTGGGCTTTCTTT.

The chain employs TRBV15 and TRBJ2-3; no firm D call. CDR3 length equals 15 residues. V gave up 1 base and J gave up 2 bases, with 10 bases separating them. CDR1 LNHNV and CDR2 YYDKDF come from the germline V gene (reference sequence). The CDR3 DNA follows: TGTGCCACCAGCAGAGCCCAATCATTCACAGATACGCAGTATTTT. This sequence encodes CATSRAQSFTDTQYF. Looking up the rest from reference TRBV15 and TRBJ2-3 gives the full variable domain: DAMVIQNPRYQVTQFGKPVTLSCSQTLNHNVMYWYQQKSSQAPKLLFHYYDKDFNNEADTPDNFQSRRPNTSFCFLDIRSPGLGDTAMYLCATSRAQSFTDTQYFGPGTRLTVL.

The genes are TRBV6-5 and TRBJ2-2; D possibly corresponds to TRBD1 (5 bases). CDR1 MNHEY and CDR2 SVGAGI come from the germline V gene. Trimming left V 4 bases short and J 0 bases short, with 9 bases between. The CDR3 consists of 15 residues. The CDR3 sequence is CASSSQGSNTGELFF. The CDR3 DNA reads TGTGCCAGCAGTTCTCAGGGCTCGAACACCGGGGAGCTGTTTTTT.

The chain has TRBV19 and TRBJ1-2; D is undetermined. V gave up 7 bases and J gave up 2 bases, with 11 bases separating them. Germline V gene sequence: CDR1 LNHDA, CDR2 SQIVND (reference sequence). This CDR3 region has 13 residues. The CDR3 region has the DNA TGTGCCAGTAAGCGTAAAGGAAACTATGGCTACACCTTC. This codes for CASKRKGNYGYTF.

This chain joins TRBV19 and TRBJ2-1, with 9 positions matching TRBD2. The CDR3 loop spans 16 amino acids. V lost 2 bases to trimming and J lost 4 bases; unmatched junction nucleotides: 6. In germline, CDR1 is LNHDA, CDR2 SQIVND (reference sequence). The CDR3 region is CASSITPAGGYNEQFF. CDR3 nucleotides: TGTGCCAGTAGTATAACTCCAGCGGGAGGTTACAATGAGCAGTTCTTC.

The chain uses TRBV2 and TRBJ1-2; no reliable D call. Germline V gene lookup returns CDR1 SNHLY and CDR2 FYNNEI. This CDR3 is built from 14 residues. Trimming removed 0 bases from V and 4 bases from J, with 9 bases in between. CDR3 bases: TGTGCCAGCAGTGAAGCGGCTGCCTCCTATGGCTACACCTTC. Translated, it gives CASSEAAASYGYTF.

This clone appeared a few times. This chain connects TRBV9 to TRBJ1-6, with TRBD1 identical over 9 bases. With 2 bases clipped from V and 10 bases from J, the junction kept 4 bases outside the gene matches. This CDR3 has 14 amino acids. CDR1 is SGDLS, CDR2 YYNGEE, per germline. The CDR3 protein is CASSVTGGTSPLHF. In nucleotides, the CDR3 is TGTGCCAGCAGCGTCACAGGGGGCACGTCACCCCTCCACTTT. Full variable domain (rest looked up from reference TRBV9 and TRBJ1-6): DSGVTQTPKHLITATGQRVTLRCSPRSGDLSVYWYQQSLDQGLQFLIQYYNGEERAKGNILERFSAQQFPDLHSELNLSSLELGDSALYFCASSVTGGTSPLHFGNGTRLTVT.

The chain links TRBV5-1 to TRBJ1-1; D remains ambiguous. The CDR3 is 14 amino acids. Trimming removed 0 bases at V and 3 bases at J, with 9 bases between. Per germline, CDR1 SGHRS and CDR2 YFSETQ. This CDR3 reads CASSLGSVDTEAFF. As DNA, the CDR3 is TGCGCCAGCAGCTTGGGTTCAGTTGACACTGAAGCTTTCTTT.

The chain has TRBV2 and TRBJ2-7; possibly TRBD1 for D (5 bases). V was clipped by 7 bases and J by 2 bases, with 12 bases between them. CDR3 length: 13 amino acids. CDR1 and CDR2 (germline): SNHLY, FYNNEI. CDR3 nucleotides: TGTGCCAGCATGCCAGGGCCGGCCTACGAGCAGTACTTC. This translates into CASMPGPAYEQYF.

The chain has TRBV2 and TRBJ1-6, with D unresolved. Germline V gene data show CDR1 as SNHLY and CDR2 as FYNNEI. The CDR3 has 15 residues. With 3 bases removed from V and 9 bases from J, the gap between germline ends came to 15 bases. The CDR3 bases are TGTGCCAGCAGTGATGAGGGCTTAGAGAGTTCACCCCTCCACTTT. Translating gives CASSDEGLESSPLHF.

This clone came up a few times. The gene calls are TRBV5-1 and TRBJ2-3, with D unclear. This CDR3 comprises 15 residues. V was clipped by 3 bases and J by 2 bases, with 13 bases between them. Germline CDR1 reads SGHRS; CDR2 reads YFSETQ. As DNA, the CDR3 is TGCGCCAGCAGCTCGATCGGGTACATCACAGATACGCAGTATTTT. Residues: CASSSIGYITDTQYF.

The V call is TRBV28, the J call TRBJ1-4; a possible D gene is TRBD1 (5 bases). Per the germline V gene, CDR1 is MDHEN and CDR2 is SYDVKM. V was clipped by 3 bases and J by 0 bases, with 8 bases between them. The CDR3 runs 15 residues. Written as DNA, the CDR3 is TGTGCCAGCAGTTTTGGGGGGACAACTAATGAAAAACTGTTTTTT. It is translated as CASSFGGTTNEKLFF. Full variable domain (rest looked up from reference TRBV28 and TRBJ1-4): DVKVTQSSRYLVKRTGEKVFLECVQDMDHENMFWYRQDPGLGLRLIYFSYDVKMKEKGDIPEGYSVSREKKERFSLILESASTNQTSMYLCASSFGGTTNEKLFFGSGTQLSVL.

With regard to this clone: This same CDR3 is encoded by further DNA sequences in the sample. The chain uses TRBV18 and TRBJ2-1; D gene unclear. CDR3 length equals 12 residues. The germline CDR1 and CDR2 sequences are KGHSH and LQKENI. V lost 2 bases, J lost 6 bases, and 5 bases lay in between. The CDR3 reads CASSPSGNEQFF. Written as DNA, the CDR3 is TGTGCCAGCTCACCATCCGGCAATGAGCAGTTCTTC.

The V call is TRBV15, the J call TRBJ2-5; D possibly corresponds to TRBD1 (6 bases). The J call may be mistaken, given a closer DNA end match to TRBJ2-7. The CDR3 sequence is 14 residues long. Germline-derived CDR1 and CDR2 are LNHNV and YYDKDF (reference sequence). The DNA for the CDR3 is TGTGCCACCAGCACCCGGGCCACAGGGTCCGAGCAGTACTTC. Its translation: CATSTRATGSEQYF.

This sequence joins TRBV28 and TRBJ2-3, with D possibly matching TRBD2 (5 bases). Germline-derived CDR1 and CDR2 are MDHEN and SYDVKM. Trimming left V 2 bases short and J 1 base short, with 10 bases between. This CDR3 region has 15 residues. CDR3 in amino acids: CASSLGGSGTDTQYF. DNA for the CDR3: TGTGCCAGCAGTTTAGGTGGGAGTGGCACAGATACGCAGTATTTT.

The chain links TRBV6-5 to TRBJ2-1; possible D gene TRBD2, 6 bases. The CDR3 runs to 15 residues. V dropped 6 bases and J dropped 0 bases, with 12 bases sitting between them. Germline lookup yields CDR1 MNHEY and CDR2 SVGAGI. The CDR3 DNA is TGTGCCAGCAGCCCCGGGAGCCGCTCCTACAATGAGCAGTTCTTC. Translated: CASSPGSRSYNEQFF.

This chain links TRBV10-2 with TRBJ2-1, with 8 bases that match TRBD2. Germline V gives CDR1 WSHSY, CDR2 SAAADI. The length of the CDR3 is 14 residues. J lost 9 bases, V lost 4 bases, and 8 bases had no gene match. The CDR3 DNA follows: TGCGCCAGCAGTGCGGGAGGGCCCCGCAGTGAGCAGTTCTTC. Translating gives CASSAGGPRSEQFF.

This clone was picked up a small number of times. The V gene is TRBV6-6, the J gene TRBJ2-6, with 9 bases lining up with TRBD1. Germline-derived CDR1 and CDR2 are MNHNY and SVGAGI (reference sequence). V shed 3 bases and J 4 bases; nucleotides not matched to a gene: 4. CDR3 length equals 16 residues. The CDR3 is CASSYGTGLGANVLTF. The CDR3, as DNA: TGTGCCAGCAGTTATGGGACAGGGCTCGGGGCCAACGTCCTGACTTTC.

V gene TRBV2 combines with J gene TRBJ2-5, with TRBD2 matching 9 bases. Unmatched junction bases numbered 10, after V lost 5 bases and J lost 6 bases. This CDR3 is built from 15 residues. Per germline, CDR1 SNHLY and CDR2 FYNNEI. The DNA for the CDR3 is TGTGCCAGCAGTATCGTTGCGGCGGGAGGGCAGACCCAGTACTTC. Its protein is CASSIVAAGGQTQYF.

The rearrangement uses TRBV19 and TRBJ1-2; tentatively, D is TRBD1 (6 bases). This CDR3 spans 16 amino acids. The V end lost 7 bases, the J end lost 0 bases, and 18 bases lay between the germline ends. Germline V gene sequence: CDR1 LNHDA, CDR2 SQIVND (reference sequence). The CDR3 spells CASTTLGDIANYGYTF. In DNA form, the CDR3 reads TGTGCCAGTACTACCCTCGGGGACATAGCTAACTATGGCTACACCTTC. Based on the CDR3 plus reference TRBV19 and TRBJ1-2, the full variable domain is DGGITQSPKYLFRKEGQNVTLSCEQNLNHDAMYWYRQDPGQGLRLIYYSQIVNDFQKGDIAEGYSVSREKKESFPLTVTSAQKNPTAFYLCASTTLGDIANYGYTFGSGTRLTVV.

The chain couples TRBV19 to TRBJ2-7, with 11 bases aligning to TRBD2. Germline V gives CDR1 LNHDA, CDR2 SQIVND (reference sequence). V trimming: 4 bases; J trimming: 4 bases; junction bases outside the gene matches: 9. CDR3 length: 16 residues. The CDR3 DNA is TGTGCCAGTAGTACGCCAACTAGCGGGAGAAGGTACGAGCAGTACTTC. Amino acids: CASSTPTSGRRYEQYF.

The rearrangement joins TRBV4-1 to TRBJ1-2, with TRBD1 as a possible D gene (5 bases). The V end lost 0 bases, the J end lost 6 bases, and 17 bases lay between the germline ends. Germline V gives CDR1 MGHRA, CDR2 YSYEKL. This CDR3 spans 16 amino acids. CDR3 sequence: CASSQDTGRARDGYTF. The CDR3 bases are TGCGCCAGCAGCCAAGATACGGGCAGGGCCAGGGATGGCTACACCTTC.

The chain is built from TRBV30 and TRBJ2-5; no clear D. CDR3 size: 13 residues. Germline V CDR1 and CDR2: GTSNPN, SVGIG (reference sequence). V was pared by 0 bases and J by 1 base, with 6 bases between. CDR3 nucleotides: TGTGCCTGGAGTGTAACTATCCAAGAGACCCAGTACTTC. It translates to CAWSVTIQETQYF.

The genes are TRBV18 and TRBJ1-5, with D unresolved. Germline loops: CDR1 KGHSH, CDR2 LQKENI. There are 15 residues in the CDR3. V lost 2 bases, J lost 0 bases, and 8 bases lay in between. Here the CDR3 reads CASSPTVHSNQPQHF. In nucleotides, the CDR3 is TGTGCCAGCTCACCAACAGTTCATAGCAATCAGCCCCAGCATTTT. Combining the CDR3 with reference TRBV18 and TRBJ1-5 gives the whole variable domain NAGVMQNPRHLVRRRGQEARLRCSPMKGHSHVYWYRQLPEEGLKFMVYLQKENIIDESGMPKERFSAEFPKEGPSILRIQQVVRGDSAAYFCASSPTVHSNQPQHFGDGTRLSIL.